This entry lists 12 T cell receptor beta chains sequenced from one sample in a study of blood T cell repertoires in COVID-19. Clones were sequenced by immunoSEQ multiplex PCR, and TCRdb holds only the in-frame ones, with some missing. The sample lists 250,000 or so clones, 85% occurring once. What was sequenced was peripheral blood. The receptors here all came from a woman in her sixties with active or convalescent COVID-19.

The V and J genes are TRBV19 and TRBJ1-1, with D possibly being TRBD1 (5 bases). CDR1 and CDR2 from the germline V gene are LNHDA and SQIVND (reference sequence). CDR3 length: 14 amino acids. Trimming removed 6 bases at V and 1 base at J, with 12 bases between. The CDR3 nucleotides read TGTGCCAGTAGCGGGCTTGGGGCGAACACTGAAGCTTTCTTT. Protein sequence: CASSGLGANTEAFF.

There are many counts of this clone. This chain joins TRBV5-6 and TRBJ2-5, with D maybe TRBD2 (6 bases). The germline V gene encodes CDR1 SGHDT and CDR2 YYEEEE. The CDR3 contains 16 residues. Deletions cut 5 bases from V and 4 bases from J, with 21 bases between. This CDR3 reads CASSSAAGSAGETQYF. The CDR3 DNA reads as TGTGCCAGCAGTAGTGCCGCGGGGTCTGCGGGAGAGACCCAGTACTTC.

V and J are TRBV10-3 and TRBJ2-7; 7 nucleotides agree with TRBD1. Germline lookup yields CDR1 ENHRY and CDR2 SYGVKD. Trimming at V came to 0 bases and at J to 2 bases, leaving 4 bases not matched to a gene. The CDR3 totals 15 residues. The CDR3 DNA sequence: TGTGCCATCAGTGAGTCGGGGGACAGTACCTACGAGCAGTACTTC. Translated: CAISESGDSTYEQYF.

In its sample, this clone was seen a few times. This sequence joins TRBV2 and TRBJ2-5; 7 nucleotides match TRBD2. Germline assignment: CDR1 SNHLY and CDR2 FYNNEI. After removal of 5 bases from V and 1 base from J, the junction contained 7 bases not matched to a gene. This CDR3 is 15 amino acids long. CDR3 nucleotide sequence: TGTGCCAGCAGTCCCCAGACTAGCACCCAAGAGACCCAGTACTTC. This translates into CASSPQTSTQETQYF.

The chain recombines TRBV24-1 with TRBJ2-2, with D hard to call. Germline values: CDR1 KGHDR, CDR2 SFDVKD. This CDR3 region has 15 residues. The ends were cut back, 0 bases at V and 0 bases at J, with 4 bases in the middle. The CDR3 spells CATSDLVANTGELFF. The CDR3 DNA sequence: TGTGCCACCAGTGATTTGGTAGCGAACACCGGGGAGCTGTTTTTT.

For the CDR3, the DNA is TGTGCCAGCAGCCGGGACTCTGCGGGAAACACCATATATTTT. Amino acid sequence: CASSRDSAGNTIYF. This chain joins TRBV14 and TRBJ1-3; tentative D call: TRBD1 (5 bases). The CDR3 totals 14 residues. CDR1 is SGHDN and CDR2 is FVKESK in the germline V gene. Trimming took off 4 bases at V and 4 bases at J, with 11 bases between the two ends.

This chain joins TRBV6-5 and TRBJ2-2; 7 bases match TRBD1. The V segment lost 6 bases and the J segment 4 bases; nucleotides outside the gene matches: 8. This CDR3 spans 15 amino acids. Germline V gene data show CDR1 as MNHEY and CDR2 as SVGAGI. CDR3 amino acids: CASRKQGRPTGELFF. The CDR3, as DNA: TGTGCCAGCAGGAAACAGGGGAGACCCACCGGGGAGCTGTTTTTT.

This clone is medium-sized (0.01 to 0.1%) in the sample. The chain links TRBV7-9 to TRBJ1-1; a possible D gene is TRBD1 (5 bases). V dropped 5 bases and J dropped 3 bases, with 19 bases sitting between them. Germline V gene sequence: CDR1 SEHNR, CDR2 FQNEAQ (reference sequence). This CDR3 has 16 amino acids. As DNA, the CDR3 is TGTGCCAGCAGCCTAAGGAGGGGTTTCTTTTACACTGAAGCTTTCTTT. This translates into CASSLRRGFFYTEAFF.

The rearrangement uses TRBV12-5 and TRBJ2-3; a weak D match, TRBD1 (6 bases). V was cut by 2 bases and J by 0 bases, with 18 bases left in between. This CDR3 comprises 18 residues. The germline gives CDR1 LGHNT, CDR2 FRNRAP. This CDR3 is CASGLSTTTGISTDTQYF. The CDR3 nucleotides read TGTGCTAGTGGTTTGTCCACCACCACAGGGATTAGCACAGATACGCAGTATTTT.

This chain uses TRBV12-5 with TRBJ2-2; 8 nucleotides match TRBD2. CDR1 is LGHNT and CDR2 is FRNRAP in the germline V gene. This CDR3 has 15 amino acids. The trim removed 7 bases at V and 2 bases at J, leaving 6 bases unmatched. The CDR3: CASVLLAANTGELFF. In nucleotides, the CDR3 is TGTGCTAGTGTTCTACTAGCGGCAAACACCGGGGAGCTGTTTTTT.

A single count supports this clone. The chain carries TRBV3-1 (or the pseudogene TRBV3-2) and TRBJ2-1, with D hard to call. Germline lookup yields CDR1 LGHDT and CDR2 YNNKEL (reference sequence). The CDR3 is 14 amino acids. With 0 bases removed from V and 7 bases from J, the gap between germline ends came to 10 bases. CDR3 nucleotide sequence: TGTGCCAGCAGCCAAGATTTTAGTTTGAATGAGCAGTTCTTC. As protein: CASSQDFSLNEQFF.

This chain links TRBV5-1 with TRBJ2-7, with 8 nucleotides matching TRBD1. This CDR3 comprises 16 residues. The V gene end was trimmed by 0 bases and the J gene end by 6 bases; junction bases not matched to a gene: 11. CDR1 is SGHRS and CDR2 is YFSETQ in the germline V gene. CDR3 region: CASSLVPPGQGSEQYF. The CDR3 DNA reads TGCGCCAGCAGCTTGGTCCCCCCAGGACAGGGATCCGAGCAGTACTTC.